The T cell receptor beta chain under discussion was sequenced for a study of OX40 agonist ivuxolimab in advanced cancers. Looking at the study overall: Clinicians treated patients with ivuxolimab, an agonistic anti-OX40 (CD134) antibody. All patients had ivuxolimab intravenously every 2 weeks at 0.01 to 10 mg/kg. Subjects had a mean age of roughly 57 years, with a range of roughly 20 to 79; almost 85% were male. Study results and limitations: Both blood CD4+ and CD8+ T cells showed clonal growth by week 6 at 0.1 to 3.0 mg/kg.

CDR1 and CDR2 from the germline V gene are SGDLS and YYNGEE. This CDR3 is built from 15 residues. V shed 4 bases, J shed 3 bases, and the junction held 8 bases outside the gene matches. About this clone: Its antigen is undetermined.

Sequencing was performed with immunoSEQ multiplex PCR; in TCRdb, only in-frame clones are kept and a portion is missing. The table shows about 40,000 clones, with approximately 75% occurring only once. Sequencing was performed on CD4+ or CD8+ T cells sorted from blood, taken in a trial of the OX40 agonist ivuxolimab. The sequence was obtained from an adult with an advanced solid tumor such as melanoma, head and neck, liver or kidney cancer. The rearrangement joins TRBV9 to TRBJ1-1; 8 bases fit TRBD1. CDR3 sequence reads: CASSLLTGGDTEAFF. CDR3 DNA sequence: TGTGCCAGCAGCCTTCTCACAGGGGGTGACACTGAAGCTTTCTTT.